The following is a T cell receptor beta chain sequence with its context. Using immunoSEQ multiplex PCR, the repertoire was profiled, and TCRdb retains in-frame clones only, with some absent. The sample lists some 370,000 clones; around 87% were seen once. The entry originates in a study of blood T cell repertoires in COVID-19. The overall study: From the United States, Italy and Spain came samples of acute and convalescent COVID-19.

This CDR3 comprises 11 residues. V gave up 4 bases and J gave up 4 bases, with 5 bases separating them. Germline CDR1 and CDR2: MNHEY and SVGEGT. The source material was peripheral blood. This chain links TRBV6-2 or TRBV6-3 with TRBJ2-7; the D is unclear. The clonotype was recovered from a woman under 40 with COVID-19, enrolled during active disease. CDR3 protein: CASSLTYEQYF. The CDR3 DNA sequence: TGTGCCAGCAGTTTGACATACGAGCAGTACTTC.